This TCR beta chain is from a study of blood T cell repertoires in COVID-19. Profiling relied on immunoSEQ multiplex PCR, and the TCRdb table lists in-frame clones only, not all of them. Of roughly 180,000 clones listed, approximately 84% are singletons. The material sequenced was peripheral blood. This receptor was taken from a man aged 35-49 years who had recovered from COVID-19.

CDR3 nucleotides: TGCAGCGTCGATTCCCAGGGCGGTAGTGGCTACACCTTC. Its protein product is CSVDSQGGSGYTF. This chain links TRBV29-1 with TRBJ1-2, with D tentatively TRBD1 (5 bases). The CDR3 consists of 13 residues. V was clipped by 6 bases and J by 7 bases, with 18 bases between them. The germline gives CDR1 SQVTM, CDR2 ANQGSEA.